This T cell receptor beta chain derives from a study of spatial heterogeneity in lung cancer. Study in general: The library had UMIs, and each TCR and UMI pair averaged more than ten raw reads. Notes on the study in general: Mutation counts in tumors were tracked by counts of expanded intratumoral alpha and beta TCRs.

This CDR3 spans 15 amino acids. V was shortened by 6 bases and J by 4 bases, with 18 bases between the two germline ends. Per germline, CDR1 KGHSH and CDR2 LQKENI. Time point meaning: sample taken at primary tumor resection. Samples came from around 70 TRACERx patients with untreated early-stage lung cancer. Unsorted whole RNA samples from tumor, nontumor lung or frozen PBMC were sequenced. Worth noting for this clonotype: What it recognizes is unknown. A library made for alpha chains picked up this beta chain off target, so its size means little.

Via MiXCR, TCRdb re-called the 5' RACE reads, giving one row per CDR3 protein. The sample has about 16,000 distinct CDR3 sequences, approximately 7% seen once. Sequenced material: lung tumor tissue, taken at surgery. The chain combines TRBV18 with TRBJ2-5, with D possibly TRBD2 on 6 matching bases. This clonotype was obtained from a female donor with early-stage non-small cell lung cancer. The DNA for the CDR3 is TGTGCCAGCTCCCCCGGCCAGACGGGGGTAGAGACCCAGTACTTC. Encoded protein: CASSPGQTGVETQYF.